The 6 T cell receptor beta chains below were found in one sample sequenced in a study of blood T cells in healthy people across ages. A second PCR of about 6 to 11 cycles used a sample-barcoded 5' primer and a J-beta primer mix. TCRdb passed the 5' RACE reads through MiXCR, listing each CDR3 protein once. Of 1.8 million or so distinct CDR3 sequences in the sample, around 42% were seen once. Sequenced material: blood. Every receptor here comes from a human donor in good health.

This clonotype has a handful of counts. The chain is built from TRBV6-1 and TRBJ2-7; D unclear. Trimming stripped 4 bases from V and 4 bases from J, with 8 bases between. In germline, CDR1 is MNHNS, CDR2 SASEGT. The CDR3 length is 12 residues. CDR3 sequence reads: CASSGHGYEQYF. In nucleotides, the CDR3 is TGTGCCAGCAGTGGGCACGGGTACGAGCAGTACTTC.

The J gene is TRBJ2-4, the V gene TRBV9; D is possibly TRBD1 (6 bases). Trimming shortened V by 0 bases and J by 7 bases, and 8 bases separated the two germline ends. Germline lookup yields CDR1 SGDLS and CDR2 YYNGEE. This CDR3 spans 13 amino acids. As DNA, the CDR3 is TGTGCCAGCAGCGTAGCACAGGGCAACATTCAGTACTTC. Its protein is CASSVAQGNIQYF.

The V gene is TRBV7-2, the J gene TRBJ1-2; D ambiguous. The ends were cut back, 5 bases at V and 6 bases at J, with 10 bases in the middle. Germline V gene sequence: CDR1 SGHTA, CDR2 FQGNSA. The CDR3 spans 12 residues. The CDR3 reads CASSPTLHGYTF. The CDR3 bases are TGTGCCAGCAGCCCCACCTTACATGGCTACACCTTC.

In this sample, this clonotype turned up a few times. The chain employs TRBV12-3 or TRBV12-4 and TRBJ1-5; 7 bases map to TRBD1. V gave up 5 bases and J gave up 6 bases; unmatched junction bases: 16. The CDR3 runs 17 residues. The CDR3 loop reads CASSPIYPTGVAQPQHF. CDR3 bases: TGTGCCAGCAGTCCCATATATCCAACAGGGGTCGCTCAGCCCCAGCATTTT.

About this clonotype: An end of the junction does not agree with germline; a read error may underlie this. The genes are TRBV12-3 or TRBV12-4 and TRBJ2-5; D may be TRBD1 (6 bases). This CDR3 has 14 amino acids. CDR3 region: CASSHPGTRKTPYF. CDR3 DNA: TGTGCCAGCAGCCACCCCGGGACACGCAAGACCCCGTACTTC.

This clonotype was recorded only once. This sequence joins TRBV5-1 and TRBJ1-4; perhaps TRBD1 as D (6 bases). The germline V gene has CDR1 SGHRS and CDR2 YFSETQ. CDR3 length equals 14 residues. Trimming cost V 2 bases and J 8 bases, with 13 bases left between them. The CDR3 region is CASSFFGTSEKLFF. CDR3 nucleotide sequence: TGCGCCAGCAGCTTCTTCGGGACATCCGAAAAACTGTTTTTT.